What follows are 10 T cell receptor beta chains derived from one specimen sequenced in a study of cytomegalovirus exposure and HLA in healthy donors. The PCR was carried out with 60 Vbeta primers and 13 Jbeta primers. The repertoire was sequenced with immunoSEQ multiplex PCR; TCRdb's copy has only in-frame clones and lacks some. The sample holds around 220,000 clones, 70% to 85% seen once. The specimen was PBMCs. The receptors were sampled from a girl aged 2 to 10 in good health and CMV-seronegative.

This clone was detected a few times. The V gene is TRBV11-2, the J gene TRBJ1-2; 9 bases are shared with TRBD1. This CDR3 contains 13 residues. V lost 5 bases to trimming and J lost 8 bases; unmatched junction nucleotides: 6. The germline CDR1 and CDR2 sequences are SGHAT and FQNNGV. The CDR3 DNA reads TGTGCCAGCAGCCCGGGACAGGGTGAGGGCTACACCTTC. Translated: CASSPGQGEGYTF. Supplemented by reference TRBV11-2 and TRBJ1-2, the full variable domain reads EAGVAQSPRYKIIEKRQSVAFWCNPISGHATLYWYQQILGQGPKLLIQFQNNGVVDDSQLPKDRFSAERLKGVDSTLKIQPAKLEDSAVYLCASSPGQGEGYTFGSGTRLTVV.

The V call is TRBV7-7, the J call TRBJ2-1; D ambiguous. The V gene's germline CDR1 is SSHAT and CDR2 FNYEAQ (reference sequence). This CDR3 contains 13 residues. Trimming took off 1 base at V and 4 bases at J, with 5 bases between the two ends. CDR3 protein: CASSLEPYNEQFF. In DNA, the CDR3 is TGTGCCAGCAGCTTAGAGCCATACAATGAGCAGTTCTTC.

V gene TRBV23-1 combines with J gene TRBJ2-2; TRBD1 is a possible D gene (5 bases). TRBV23-1 is classed as an ORF, of uncertain function. Deletions cut 5 bases from V and 4 bases from J, with 14 bases between. This CDR3 region has 15 residues. The CDR3: CASSLTARVTGELFF. CDR3 nucleotide sequence: TGCGCCAGCAGTTTAACCGCCAGGGTCACCGGGGAGCTGTTTTTT.

The rearrangement joins TRBV2 to TRBJ1-4; D is undetermined. This CDR3 contains 14 residues. V was shortened by 7 bases and J by 0 bases, with 9 bases between the two germline ends. Germline V gene sequence: CDR1 SNHLY, CDR2 FYNNEI. The CDR3 loop reads CASNPITTNEKLFF. DNA of the CDR3: TGTGCCAGCAACCCTATAACAACTAATGAAAAACTGTTTTTT.

CDR3 DNA: TGTGCCAGCAGCCATGGAGTGGAGCAGTACTTC. It translates to CASSHGVEQYF. V gene TRBV4-2 combines with J gene TRBJ2-7; D is undetermined. Trimming stripped 3 bases from V and 7 bases from J, with 7 bases between. Germline-derived CDR1 and CDR2 are LGHNA and YNFKEQ. The CDR3 has 11 amino acids.

This chain links TRBV29-1 with TRBJ1-1, with D uncertain. CDR3 length: 14 amino acids. Germline CDR1 is SQVTM and CDR2 is ANQGSEA. With 3 bases removed from V and 3 bases from J, the gap between germline ends came to 14 bases. The CDR3 sequence: CSVDAPTSYTEAFF. The CDR3 DNA reads as TGCAGCGTTGATGCCCCCACTTCCTACACTGAAGCTTTCTTT. The full variable domain, completed using reference TRBV29-1 and TRBJ1-1, is SAVISQKPSRDICQRGTSLTIQCQVDSQVTMMFWYRQQPGQSLTLIATANQGSEATYESGFVIDKFPISRPNLTFSTLTVSNMSPEDSSIYLCSVDAPTSYTEAFFGQGTRLTVV.

The V gene is TRBV5-5, the J gene TRBJ2-2; TRBD1 matches at 9 bases. The CDR3 contains 16 residues. Losses at the gene ends were 0 bases for V and 7 bases for J; bases not matched to a gene: 7. Germline loops: CDR1 SGHKS, CDR2 YYEKEE (reference sequence). The CDR3 DNA follows: TGTGCCAGCAGCTTGGTAACAGGGGGCCAGGACGGGGAGCTGTTTTTT. Protein sequence: CASSLVTGGQDGELFF.

This chain connects TRBV5-4 to TRBJ1-1; D call uncertain. V dropped 5 bases and J dropped 9 bases, with 14 bases sitting between them. Germline CDR1 and CDR2: SGHNT and YYREEE (reference sequence). The CDR3 contains 12 residues. As DNA, the CDR3 is TGTGCCAGCAGGCCGGTTGGTCAACAAGCTTTCTTT. It yields the protein CASRPVGQQAFF.

This clone came up a few times. The chain uses TRBV27 and TRBJ2-7, with 8 bases fitting TRBD2. CDR3 length equals 15 residues. The V segment lost 5 bases and the J segment 2 bases; nucleotides outside the gene matches: 8. Germline CDR1 MNHEY, CDR2 SMNVEV (reference sequence). The CDR3 loop is CASSGSGIYTYEQYF. The CDR3 DNA reads as TGTGCCAGCAGTGGTAGCGGGATCTATACCTACGAGCAGTACTTC.

The chain combines TRBV7-9 with TRBJ1-1, with a possible D match to TRBD1 (5 bases). The V and J ends lost 5 bases and 14 bases respectively, with 15 bases between them. This CDR3 has 11 amino acids. Germline V gene sequence: CDR1 SEHNR, CDR2 FQNEAQ (reference sequence). The CDR3 reads CASSPQTGVFF. In DNA form, the CDR3 reads TGTGCCAGCAGCCCCCAAACGGGGGTCTTCTTT.